Presented here are 31 T cell receptor beta chains from one specimen sequenced in a study of T-cell memory formation after mild COVID-19. Via MiXCR, TCRdb re-called the 5' RACE reads, giving one row per CDR3 protein. This table has a few hundred thousand distinct CDR3 sequences, around a sixth appearing once. The sequenced sample was PBMCs or a T cell subset sorted from them (not recorded which). The receptors originated from a young man who had mild COVID-19 (a few samples of this study predate the infection). Cell type and time point are not known.

CDR3 nucleotides: TGCGCCAGCAGCTGGGGACTAGCGGGGGATCAAGAGACCCAGTACTTC. Translated: CASSWGLAGDQETQYF. V usage is TRBV5-1 and J usage is TRBJ2-5; TRBD2 matches 14 bases. CDR1 is SGHRS and CDR2 is YFSETQ in the germline V gene. The CDR3 is made up of 16 amino acids. V trimming: 3 bases; J trimming: 2 bases; junction bases outside the gene matches: 3.

This clonotype came up a few times. The chain combines TRBV15 with TRBJ2-3; the D gene is possibly TRBD1 (5 bases). The CDR3 is 12 residues long. The germline V and J ends were trimmed by 5 bases and 8 bases, with 11 bases remaining between them. Germline CDR1 is LNHNV and CDR2 is YYDKDF (reference sequence). Here the CDR3 reads CATSGAQGTQYF. The DNA of the CDR3 is TGTGCCACCAGCGGGGCGCAGGGTACGCAGTATTTT.

The chain is built from TRBV28 and TRBJ2-2, with 12 nucleotides matching TRBD1. The germline gives CDR1 MDHEN, CDR2 SYDVKM. The CDR3 has 16 amino acids. V shed 6 bases and J 7 bases; nucleotides not matched to a gene: 9. CDR3 amino acids: CASRGAGTGGFGELFF. DNA of the CDR3: TGTGCCAGCAGGGGGGCCGGGACAGGGGGCTTCGGGGAGCTGTTTTTT.

This clonotype turned up a few times. The rearrangement joins TRBV3-1 to TRBJ2-3; TRBD2 agrees at 13 bases. Germline loops: CDR1 LGHDT, CDR2 YNNKEL (reference sequence). The CDR3 totals 16 residues. J lost 3 bases, V lost 4 bases, and 4 bases had no gene match. The CDR3 region is CASSRGTSGATDTQYF. In DNA form, the CDR3 reads TGTGCCAGCAGCCGAGGGACTAGCGGGGCAACAGATACGCAGTATTTT.

V is TRBV7-9 and J is TRBJ1-2; possibly TRBD1 for D (6 bases). Between the trimmed V and J ends, which lost 4 bases and 8 bases, there was a span of 11 bases. The length of the CDR3 is 12 residues. The germline V gene encodes CDR1 SEHNR and CDR2 FQNEAQ (reference sequence). CDR3: CASSSGVSGYTF. The DNA of the CDR3 is TGTGCCAGCAGCTCAGGGGTCTCGGGCTACACCTTC.

This clonotype was recorded a few times. The gene calls are TRBV7-9 and TRBJ2-3, with no clear D. The CDR3 loop spans 13 amino acids. CDR1 SEHNR and CDR2 FQNEAQ come from the germline V gene (reference sequence). V lost 5 bases and J lost 6, with 12 bases in between. CDR3 region: CASSTPRVDTQYF. Written as DNA, the CDR3 is TGTGCCAGCAGCACCCCGCGCGTCGATACGCAGTATTTT.

The sample holds one count of this clonotype. The chain is built from TRBV20-1 and TRBJ2-7; 7 bases line up with TRBD1. Germline V lookup: CDR1 DFQATT, CDR2 SNEGSKA (reference sequence). The junction had 6 bases not matched to a gene; V was cut back by 0 bases and J by 1 base. There are 15 residues in the CDR3. CDR3 amino acids: CSARDSGRGSYEQYF. For the CDR3, the DNA is TGCAGTGCTAGAGATTCGGGCAGGGGGTCCTACGAGCAGTACTTC.

This chain connects TRBV4-1 to TRBJ2-4; 10 nucleotides agree with TRBD2. Germline V gives CDR1 MGHRA, CDR2 YSYEKL. V was pared by 2 bases and J by 3 bases, with 10 bases of the junction left unmatched. The CDR3 has 18 amino acids. CDR3 DNA: TGCGCCAGCAGCCAATTGGTAGCGGGGGGCCAGAGCAAAAACATTCAGTACTTC. Protein product: CASSQLVAGGQSKNIQYF.

The chain is built from TRBV4-3 and TRBJ2-7; possibly TRBD1 or TRBD2 for D (5 bases each). Trimming stripped 4 bases from V and 4 bases from J, with 11 bases between. The CDR3 runs to 13 residues. Germline V gives CDR1 LGHNA, CDR2 YSLEER. The DNA of the CDR3 is TGCGCCAGCAGCCGGGACGTACGGTACGAGCAGTACTTC. It codes for CASSRDVRYEQYF.

The genes are TRBV7-3 and TRBJ2-2, with 10 positions matching TRBD2. Germline loops: CDR1 SGHTA, CDR2 FQGTGA. The J segment lost 3 bases and the V segment lost 4 bases, leaving 2 bases of the junction unmatched. This CDR3 has 15 residues. The CDR3 region has the DNA TGTGCCAGCAGCTGGAGCGGGGGGGACACCGGGGAGCTGTTTTTT. Encoded protein: CASSWSGGDTGELFF. The whole variable domain, remainder taken from reference TRBV7-3 and TRBJ2-2, is GAGVSQTPSNKVTEKGKYVELRCDPISGHTALYWYRQSLGQGPEFLIYFQGTGAADDSGLPNDRFFAVRPEGSVSTLKIQRTERGDSAVYLCASSWSGGDTGELFFGEGSRLTVL.

The rearrangement joins TRBV7-9 to TRBJ1-2; the D is unclear. From germline, CDR1 is SEHNR and CDR2 FQNEAQ (reference sequence). The CDR3 has 14 residues. V dropped 1 base and J dropped 2 bases, with 8 bases sitting between them. The CDR3 nucleotides are TGTGCCAGCAGCTTAGGTGGGCGGAACTATGGCTACACCTTC. Its protein product is CASSLGGRNYGYTF.

V usage is TRBV20-1 and J usage is TRBJ2-7; 8 positions agree with TRBD1. Germline CDR1 is DFQATT and CDR2 is SNEGSKA (reference sequence). The CDR3 is 14 amino acids. V trimming: 3 bases; J trimming: 4 bases; junction bases outside the gene matches: 8. In nucleotides, the CDR3 is TGCAGTGCTAGGGACAGGGATTCGGTGTACGAGCAGTACGTC. Encoded protein: CSARDRDSVYEQYV.

The chain joins TRBV12-2 to TRBJ2-3; TRBD2 is the table's D call and was not checked against the DNA. TRBV12-2 is a documented pseudogene. This CDR3 region has 19 residues. The CDR3: CASRLAQGDYRYPVDTQYF. The CDR3 coding sequence is TGTGCAAGTCGCTTAGCGCAGGGGGACTACCGCTACCCTGTCGATACGCAGTATTTT.

This clonotype was counted only a few times. The chain is built from TRBV11-2 and TRBJ2-3, with D tentatively TRBD2 (5 bases). V dropped 4 bases and J dropped 4 bases, with 15 bases sitting between them. Germline V gene sequence: CDR1 SGHAT, CDR2 FQNNGV. This CDR3 region has 15 residues. CDR3 nucleotides: TGTGCCAGCAGCTCGGACTCGCGCCTTCCAGATACGCAGTATTTT. Translated, it gives CASSSDSRLPDTQYF.

The CDR3 nucleotides read TGCGCCAGCGCAAAAGGACAGGGGGCTGAGACCCAGTACTTC. Translating gives CASAKGQGAETQYF. The chain combines TRBV5-1 with TRBJ2-5; 11 nucleotides agree with TRBD1. In germline, CDR1 is SGHRS, CDR2 YFSETQ. J gave up 5 bases and V 7 bases, and 7 bases lay outside the gene matches. The CDR3 is 14 residues long.

This clonotype was seen a handful of times. The V gene is TRBV2, the J gene TRBJ1-2, with a weak D call TRBD1 (6 bases). V was clipped by 8 bases and J by 7 bases, with 20 bases between them. This CDR3 contains 14 residues. Germline CDR1 is SNHLY and CDR2 is FYNNEI. CDR3 nucleotides: TGTGCCAGCTGGAACAGGGAGGCTTCGGTTGGCTACACCTTC. It specifies CASWNREASVGYTF.

This clonotype has a count of ten or more. J is TRBJ2-5 and V is TRBV7-9; the D is unclear. This CDR3 is 14 amino acids long. The ends were cut back, 2 bases at V and 2 bases at J, with 9 bases in the middle. In germline, CDR1 is SEHNR, CDR2 FQNEAQ (reference sequence). CDR3 residues: CASSLHGAQETQYF. The CDR3 DNA follows: TGTGCCAGCAGCTTACACGGCGCTCAAGAGACCCAGTACTTC.

The rearrangement links TRBV12-3 or TRBV12-4 to TRBJ1-1; possible D gene TRBD1, 6 bases. The V and J ends lost 1 base and 7 bases respectively, with 10 bases between them. CDR3 length equals 13 residues. The CDR3 DNA sequence: TGTGCCAGCAGTTTAGGTTGGGGGCGTGAAGCTTTCTTT. Translation gives CASSLGWGREAFF.

The chain employs TRBV10-3 and TRBJ1-4; 7 bases agree with TRBD1. The J segment lost 8 bases and the V segment lost 6 bases, leaving 15 bases of the junction unmatched. Germline V CDR1 and CDR2: ENHRY, SYGVKD. The CDR3 contains 16 residues. In DNA form, the CDR3 reads TGTGCCATCAGGGAGGGGACGACAGGGCCGGGGGAAAAACTGTTTTTT. It codes for CAIREGTTGPGEKLFF.

The chain carries TRBV6-5 and TRBJ2-3, with TRBD2 matching 16 bases. Losses at the gene ends were 0 bases for V and 3 bases for J; bases not matched to a gene: 12. CDR1 is MNHEY, CDR2 SVGAGI, per germline. The CDR3 sequence is 21 residues long. Here the CDR3 reads CASSYSPPGLAGGPGTDTQYF. Here the CDR3 DNA reads TGTGCCAGCAGTTACTCTCCCCCGGGACTAGCGGGGGGGCCTGGTACAGATACGCAGTATTTT.

This chain links TRBV5-1 with TRBJ2-5; 9 bases fit TRBD1. Per the germline V gene, CDR1 is SGHRS and CDR2 is YFSETQ. This CDR3 contains 16 residues. J gave up 1 base and V 4 bases, and 8 bases lay outside the gene matches. In DNA form, the CDR3 reads TGCGCCAGCAGCCCCACGGGACAGGGCCCCCAAGAGACCCAGTACTTC. Amino acids: CASSPTGQGPQETQYF.

This clonotype was found a few times. The V gene is TRBV5-1, the J gene TRBJ2-2; 8 bases are a match to TRBD1. V shed 5 bases and J 4 bases; nucleotides not matched to a gene: 10. There are 16 residues in the CDR3. From germline, CDR1 is SGHRS and CDR2 YFSETQ. DNA for the CDR3: TGCGCCAGCAGTTCCGGGACAGGCGATACCACCGGGGAGCTGTTTTTT. Translated, it gives CASSSGTGDTTGELFF. Using reference TRBV5-1 and TRBJ2-2 for the parts outside the CDR3, the full variable domain is KAGVTQTPRYLIKTRGQQVTLSCSPISGHRSVSWYQQTPGQGLQFLFEYFSETQRNKGNFPGRFSGRQFSNSRSEMNVSTLELGDSALYLCASSSGTGDTTGELFFGEGSRLTVL.

The chain has TRBV9 and TRBJ2-2; weak D call: TRBD2 (5 bases). The V gene's germline CDR1 is SGDLS and CDR2 YYNGEE. Trimming pared 1 base from V and 7 bases from J, leaving 14 bases between. The CDR3 length is 15 residues. The CDR3 loop is CASSVFGVIGGELFF. The CDR3 nucleotides are TGTGCCAGCAGCGTATTCGGGGTGATCGGCGGGGAGCTGTTTTTT.

This clonotype has ten or more counts. The chain joins TRBV5-1 to TRBJ1-1, with D possibly TRBD1 on 6 matching bases. Trimming shortened V by 0 bases and J by 7 bases, and 10 bases separated the two germline ends. CDR3 size: 13 residues. Per the germline V gene, CDR1 is SGHRS and CDR2 is YFSETQ. The CDR3 DNA is TGCGCCAGCAGCTTGGCACAGGGAGGTGAAGCTTTCTTT. It translates to CASSLAQGGEAFF. The full variable domain, with the rest looked up from reference TRBV5-1 and TRBJ1-1, is KAGVTQTPRYLIKTRGQQVTLSCSPISGHRSVSWYQQTPGQGLQFLFEYFSETQRNKGNFPGRFSGRQFSNSRSEMNVSTLELGDSALYLCASSLAQGGEAFFGQGTRLTVV.

J is TRBJ2-2 and V is TRBV6-2 or TRBV6-3; tentatively, D is TRBD1 or TRBD2 (5 bases each). The CDR3 consists of 11 residues. V was trimmed by 6 bases and J by 13 bases, leaving 12 bases between them. The germline CDR1 and CDR2 sequences are MNHEY and SVGEGT. CDR3 residues: CASSQGRGLFF. CDR3 DNA sequence: TGTGCCAGCAGCCAGGGACGTGGGCTGTTTTTT.

The chain recombines TRBV4-3 with TRBJ1-2; perhaps TRBD1 as D (5 bases). This CDR3 has 16 residues. V was clipped by 1 base and J by 4 bases, with 16 bases between them. Germline V gene lookup returns CDR1 LGHNA and CDR2 YSLEER. CDR3 coding DNA: TGCGCCAGCAGCCAAGTTTTGGAGGGGAACGGCTATGGCTACACCTTC. Translation: CASSQVLEGNGYGYTF.

This sequence joins TRBV6-5 and TRBJ1-5; TRBD1 might be the D (6 bases). Trimming cost V 0 bases and J 5 bases, with 14 bases left between them. The CDR3 has 16 amino acids. Germline loops: CDR1 MNHEY, CDR2 SVGAGI. Here the CDR3 DNA reads TGTGCCAGCAGTTACTCGACCGGGACAATCTATCAGCCCCAGCATTTT. Translation gives CASSYSTGTIYQPQHF.

The genes are TRBV10-3 and TRBJ1-6; tentative D call: TRBD1 (5 bases). V was shortened by 11 bases and J by 6 bases, with 17 bases between the two germline ends. Per germline, CDR1 ENHRY and CDR2 SYGVKD. The length of the CDR3 is 14 residues. The CDR3 coding sequence is TGTGCCCATCAGGCCCAGGGAGGTAATTCACCCCTCCACTTT. This translates into CAHQAQGGNSPLHF.

The chain is built from TRBV27 and TRBJ1-2; D is unresolved. V was cut by 7 bases and J by 4 bases, with 19 bases left in between. The CDR3 is 15 residues long. The germline gives CDR1 MNHEY, CDR2 SMNVEV (reference sequence). CDR3 sequence: CASTIKAGSGYGYTF. CDR3 nucleotides: TGTGCCAGCACCATAAAGGCGGGGTCGGGCTATGGCTACACCTTC.

V gene TRBV6-2 or TRBV6-3 combines with J gene TRBJ1-6, with D possibly TRBD1 on 5 matching bases. Trimming pared 8 bases from V and 12 bases from J, leaving 17 bases between. This CDR3 is 13 amino acids long. Germline-derived CDR1 and CDR2 are MNHEY and SVGEGT. The CDR3: CASRYQGWEPLHF. The CDR3 DNA sequence: TGTGCCAGCCGGTATCAGGGATGGGAACCCCTCCACTTT.

This clonotype occurred many times. The V gene is TRBV5-1, the J gene TRBJ2-1, with 10 nucleotides matching TRBD1. The ends lost 4 bases at V and 4 bases at J; junction bases unmatched: 8. CDR1 is SGHRS and CDR2 is YFSETQ in the germline V gene. The CDR3 totals 16 residues. The CDR3, as DNA: TGCGCCAGCAGCCGATCGGGACAGGGGTATTACAATGAGCAGTTCTTC. It translates to CASSRSGQGYYNEQFF.